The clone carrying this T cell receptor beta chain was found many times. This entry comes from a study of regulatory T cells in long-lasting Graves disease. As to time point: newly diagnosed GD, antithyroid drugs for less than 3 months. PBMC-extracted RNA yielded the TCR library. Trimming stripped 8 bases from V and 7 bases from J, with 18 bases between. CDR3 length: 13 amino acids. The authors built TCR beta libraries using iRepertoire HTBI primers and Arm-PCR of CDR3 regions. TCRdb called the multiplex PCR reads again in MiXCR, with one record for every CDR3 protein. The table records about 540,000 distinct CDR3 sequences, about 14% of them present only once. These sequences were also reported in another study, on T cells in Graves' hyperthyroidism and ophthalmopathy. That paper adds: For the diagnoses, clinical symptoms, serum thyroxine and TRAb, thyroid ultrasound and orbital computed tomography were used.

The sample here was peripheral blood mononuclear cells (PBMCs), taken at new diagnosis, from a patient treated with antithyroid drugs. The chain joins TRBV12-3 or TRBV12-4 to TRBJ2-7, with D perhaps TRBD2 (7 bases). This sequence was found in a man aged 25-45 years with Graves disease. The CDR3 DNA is TGTGCCAGCGCATGGGGGGGGGCAGGTGAGCAGTACTTC. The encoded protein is CASAWGGAGEQYF.